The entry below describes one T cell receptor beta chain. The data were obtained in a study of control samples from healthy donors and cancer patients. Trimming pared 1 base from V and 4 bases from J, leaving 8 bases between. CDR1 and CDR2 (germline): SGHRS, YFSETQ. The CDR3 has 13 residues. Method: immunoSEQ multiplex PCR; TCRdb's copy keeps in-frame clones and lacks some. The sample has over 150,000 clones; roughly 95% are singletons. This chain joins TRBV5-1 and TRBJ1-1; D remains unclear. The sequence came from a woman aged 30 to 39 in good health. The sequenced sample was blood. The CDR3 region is CASSLLVGTEAFF. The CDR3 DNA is TGCGCCAGCAGCTTGTTGGTCGGCACTGAAGCTTTCTTT.